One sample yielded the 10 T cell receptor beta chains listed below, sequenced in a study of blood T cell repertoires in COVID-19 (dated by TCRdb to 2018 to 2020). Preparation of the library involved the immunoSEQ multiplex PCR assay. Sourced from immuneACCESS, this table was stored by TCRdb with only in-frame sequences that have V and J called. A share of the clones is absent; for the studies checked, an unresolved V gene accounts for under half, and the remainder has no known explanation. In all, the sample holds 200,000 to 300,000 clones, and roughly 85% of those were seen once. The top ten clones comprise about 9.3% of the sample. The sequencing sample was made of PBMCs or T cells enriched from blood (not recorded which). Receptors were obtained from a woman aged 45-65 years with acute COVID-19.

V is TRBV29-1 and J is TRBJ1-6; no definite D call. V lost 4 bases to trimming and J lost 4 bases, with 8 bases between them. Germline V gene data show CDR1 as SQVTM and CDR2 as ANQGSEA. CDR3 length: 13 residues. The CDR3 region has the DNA TGCAGCGTTGGGGCAGATTATAATTCACCCCTCCACTTT. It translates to CSVGADYNSPLHF.

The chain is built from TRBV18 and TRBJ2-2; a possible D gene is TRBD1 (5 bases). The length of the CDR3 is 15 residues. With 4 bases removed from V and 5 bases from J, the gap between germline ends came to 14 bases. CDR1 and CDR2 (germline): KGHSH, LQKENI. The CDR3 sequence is CASSLLTVRTGELFF. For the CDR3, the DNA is TGTGCCAGCTCACTATTGACAGTTCGGACCGGGGAGCTGTTTTTT.

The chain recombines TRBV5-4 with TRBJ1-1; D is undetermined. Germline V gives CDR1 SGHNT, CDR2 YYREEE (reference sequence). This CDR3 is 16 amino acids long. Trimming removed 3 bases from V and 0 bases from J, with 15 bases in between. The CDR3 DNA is TGTGCCAGCAGCTCTGGCGGGTACAGCATGAACACTGAAGCTTTCTTT. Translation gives CASSSGGYSMNTEAFF.

The CDR3 is CAWNYRGDYGYTF. The CDR3 DNA is TGTGCCTGGAACTACAGGGGAGACTATGGCTACACCTTC. V is TRBV30 and J is TRBJ1-2; 7 bases agree with TRBD1. V trimming: 4 bases; J trimming: 3 bases; junction bases outside the gene matches: 5. Germline assignment: CDR1 GTSNPN and CDR2 SVGIG (reference sequence). The CDR3 spans 13 residues.

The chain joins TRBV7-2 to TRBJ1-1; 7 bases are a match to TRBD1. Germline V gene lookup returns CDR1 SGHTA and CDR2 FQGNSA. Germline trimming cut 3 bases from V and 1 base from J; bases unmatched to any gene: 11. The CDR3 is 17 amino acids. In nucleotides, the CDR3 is TGTGCCAGCAGCTTTGGGACAGTACTAGCTGCGAACACTGAAGCTTTCTTT. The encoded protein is CASSFGTVLAANTEAFF.

The CDR3 region has the DNA TGTGCCAGCAGTGAACTACCCAGGGGGAGTGAAGCTTTCTTT. This encodes CASSELPRGSEAFF. V is TRBV2 and J is TRBJ1-1; 7 bases map to TRBD1. CDR3 length: 14 residues. Trimming took 2 bases from V and 7 from J; bases not matched to a gene: 7. Germline CDR1 SNHLY, CDR2 FYNNEI.

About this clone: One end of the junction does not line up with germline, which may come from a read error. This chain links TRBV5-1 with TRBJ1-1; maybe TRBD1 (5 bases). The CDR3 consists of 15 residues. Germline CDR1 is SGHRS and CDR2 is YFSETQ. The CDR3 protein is CASSLGILQAPEAFF. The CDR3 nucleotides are TGCGCCAGCAGCTTGGGAATCTTACAGGCCCCTGAGGCTTTCTTT. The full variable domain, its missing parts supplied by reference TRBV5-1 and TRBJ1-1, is KAGVTQTPRYLIKTRGQQVTLSCSPISGHRSVSWYQQTPGQGLQFLFEYFSETQRNKGNFPGRFSGRQFSNSRSEMNVSTLELGDSALYLCASSLGILQAPEAFFGQGTRLTVV.

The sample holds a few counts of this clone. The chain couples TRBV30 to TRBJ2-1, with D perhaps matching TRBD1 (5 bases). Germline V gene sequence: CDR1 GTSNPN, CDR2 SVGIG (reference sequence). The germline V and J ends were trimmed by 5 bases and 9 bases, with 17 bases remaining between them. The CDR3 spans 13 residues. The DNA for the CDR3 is TGTGCCTGGGCTGGGGCAGGGCATGGTGAGCAGTTCTTC. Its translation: CAWAGAGHGEQFF.

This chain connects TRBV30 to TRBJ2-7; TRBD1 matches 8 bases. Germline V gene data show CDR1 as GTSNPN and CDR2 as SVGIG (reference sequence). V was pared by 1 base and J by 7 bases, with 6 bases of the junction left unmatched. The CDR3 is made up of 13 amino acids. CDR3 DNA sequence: TGTGCCTGGAGTGCCGGACAGGGACGGGAGCAGTACTTC. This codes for CAWSAGQGREQYF.

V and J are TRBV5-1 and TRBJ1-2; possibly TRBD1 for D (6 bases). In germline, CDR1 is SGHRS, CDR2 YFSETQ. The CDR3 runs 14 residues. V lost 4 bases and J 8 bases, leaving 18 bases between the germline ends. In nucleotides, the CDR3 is TGCGCCAGCAGCCCCCGGCTGGCGGGGGGCGGCTACACCTTC. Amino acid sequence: CASSPRLAGGGYTF.